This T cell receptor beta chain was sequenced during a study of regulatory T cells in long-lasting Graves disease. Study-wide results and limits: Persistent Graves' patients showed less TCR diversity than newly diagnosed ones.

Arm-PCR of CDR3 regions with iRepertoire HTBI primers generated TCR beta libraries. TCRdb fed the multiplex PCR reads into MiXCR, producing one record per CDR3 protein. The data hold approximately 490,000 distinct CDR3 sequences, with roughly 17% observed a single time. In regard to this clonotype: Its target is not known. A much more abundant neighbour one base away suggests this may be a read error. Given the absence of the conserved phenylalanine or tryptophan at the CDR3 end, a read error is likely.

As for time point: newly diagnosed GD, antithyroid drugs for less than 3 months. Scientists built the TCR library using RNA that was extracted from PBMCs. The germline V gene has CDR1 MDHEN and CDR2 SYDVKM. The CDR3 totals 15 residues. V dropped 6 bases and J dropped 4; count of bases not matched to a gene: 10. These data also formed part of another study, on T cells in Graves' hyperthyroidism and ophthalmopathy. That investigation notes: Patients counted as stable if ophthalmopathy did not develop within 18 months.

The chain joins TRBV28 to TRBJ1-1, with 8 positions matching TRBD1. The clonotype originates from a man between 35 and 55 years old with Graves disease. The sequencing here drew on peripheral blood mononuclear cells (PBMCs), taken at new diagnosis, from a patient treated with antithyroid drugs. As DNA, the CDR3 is TGTGCCAGCAGCCTTAATCCCAGGGGGCCCACTGAAGCTTTCTTA. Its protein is CASSLNPRGPTEAFL.